This is a list of T cell receptor beta chains from one sample in a study of CD8+CD57+ T cells in acquired aplastic anemia. TCRdb passed the reads through MiXCR, listing each CDR3 protein once. The data contain hundreds of thousands of distinct CDR3 sequences, just under 70% of them seen just once; the ten biggest clones take up 4%. Input material: sorted CD4+, CD8+, or CD8+CD57+ T cells (not recorded which) from PBMCs. These receptors were taken from a human donor in good health, serving as a control. Each CDR3 is given with its conserved first and last residue. Each record gives: J gene, V gene, clone size, D gene, CDR3 protein, CDR3 DNA. D genes are given only for firm matches. Size is stated for part of the rows, as once, few or many counts, or as a class when the clone is expanded.

TRBJ1-5 TRBV6-5 - - CASSFQGQPQHF TGTGCCAGCAGTTTTCAGGGTCAGCCCCAGCATTTT
TRBJ2-1 TRBV9 - - CASSLTCRHLNYF TGTGCCAGCAGCTTAACGTGCAGGCATCTGAATTACTTC
TRBJ1-4 TRBV7-8 - TRBD1 CASSSPGQFDEQYFF TGTGCCAGCAGCTCCCCGGGACAGTTCGACGAGCAGTACTTTTTT
TRBJ2-7 TRBV2 - - CASAPAEQSLTTYEQYF TGTGCCAGCGCCCCGGCCGAACAGTCCTTAACCACCTACGAGCAGTACTTC
TRBJ1-2 TRBV2 - - CASSDRVTGGNTF TGTGCCAGCAGCGACCGGGTTACTGGGGGTAACACCTTC
TRBJ2-5 TRBV13 - - CASSRSLGQETQYF TGTGCCAGCAGCCGTAGCCTCGGCCAAGAGACCCAGTACTTC
TRBJ1-6 TRBV9 - - CASSEDWRGNPRLHF TGTGCCAGCAGCGAGGACTGGCGGGGGAATCCAAGACTCCACTTT
TRBJ1-6 TRBV7-2 many - CASSSREYNSPLHF TGTGCCAGCAGCTCCAGGGAATATAATTCACCCCTCCACTTT
TRBJ1-5 TRBV10-3 few - CAISERSDQPQHF TGTGCCATCAGTGAGCGCTCAGATCAGCCCCAGCATTTT
TRBJ1-5 TRBV6-1 - - CASRDHQPQHF TGTGCCAGCAGGGACCATCAGCCCCAGCATTTT
TRBJ1-4 TRBV5-1 - - CASSSTGYQDREKLFF TGCGCCAGCAGCTCAACAGGGTACCAAGATAGGGAAAAACTGTTTTTC
TRBJ1-1 TRBV12-5 - TRBD1 CASGETGGSEAFF TGTGCTAGTGGGGAGACAGGGGGCAGTGAAGCTTTCTTT
TRBJ1-3 TRBV20-1 many - CSASDFGRASGNTIYF TGCAGTGCTAGCGATTTTGGCAGGGCCTCTGGAAACACCATATATTTT
TRBJ1-1 TRBV19 - TRBD1 CASSEVDRGAEAFF TGTGCCAGTAGTGAAGTCGACAGGGGAGCTGAAGCTTTCTTT
TRBJ2-5 TRBV5-1 many - CASSSGPAVQETQYF TGCGCCAGCAGCTCGGGGCCCGCGGTACAAGAGACCCAGTACTTC
TRBJ1-6 TRBV5-4 - - CASSEWGPPLHF TGTGCCAGCAGCGAGTGGGGACCACCCCTCCACTTT
TRBJ2-7 TRBV13 - - CASSHPPGLSYEQYF TGTGCCAGCAGCCACCCCCCAGGGCTCTCCTACGAGCAGTACTTC
TRBJ2-1 TRBV20-1 - TRBD2 CSALGLAGSSEQFF TGCAGTGCTCTTGGACTAGCGGGGTCGAGTGAGCAGTTCTTC
TRBJ2-1 TRBV7-2 few TRBD1 CASSLVGAGGYEQFF TGTGCCAGCAGCCTAGTCGGGGCAGGGGGTTATGAGCAGTTCTTC
TRBJ2-1 TRBV7-2 many - CASSLDSGNNEQFF TGTGCCAGCAGCTTAGATAGCGGAAACAATGAGCAGTTCTTC
TRBJ2-5 TRBV19 - - CASMSRGWGTQETQYF TGTGCCAGTATGAGTCGAGGATGGGGGACACAAGAGACCCAGTACTTC
TRBJ1-1 TRBV5-4 many TRBD1 CASSLGGTGSYTEAFF TGTGCCAGCAGCTTGGGGGGGACAGGTTCTTACACTGAAGCTTTCTTT
TRBJ1-2 TRBV7-9 - - CASSPWYPCRGYTF TGTGCCAGCAGCCCTTGGTACCCCTGCCGCGGCTACACCTTC
TRBJ2-1 TRBV12-3/TRBV12-4 once - CASSASRRGSSSYNEQFF TGTGCCAGCAGTGCTAGCCGCCGGGGATCGAGCTCCTACAATGAGCAGTTCTTC
TRBJ2-7 TRBV20-1 many TRBD1 CSARAHRPRDRTSSYEQYF TGCAGTGCTAGAGCTCATAGACCCCGGGACAGGACGAGCTCCTACGAGCAGTACTTC
TRBJ1-5 TRBV24-1 - TRBD1 CATSDSGQQNNQPQHF TGTGCCACCAGTGACTCGGGACAGCAAAACAATCAGCCCCAGCATTTT
TRBJ2-7 TRBV11-3 - - CASSLASDRFYEQYF TGTGCCAGCAGCTTAGCGTCAGATAGATTCTACGAGCAGTACTTC
TRBJ2-3 TRBV7-8 - - CASSPPRAADTQYF TGTGCCAGCAGCCCGCCGAGGGCAGCAGACACGCAGTATTTT
TRBJ2-7 TRBV9 - - CASSVEPGHYEQYF TGTGCCAGCAGCGTAGAACCGGGACACTACGAGCAGTACTTC
TRBJ1-1 TRBV29-1 few - CSVEDPGGAFF TGCAGCGTTGAAGACCCAGGAGGAGCTTTCTTT
TRBJ1-6 TRBV7-6 - - CASSPAGTDSPLHF TGTGCCAGCAGCCCAGCGGGCACGGATTCACCCCTCCACTTT
TRBJ1-2 TRBV7-2 - TRBD1 CASSAAGQGGDGYTF TGTGCCAGCAGCGCCGCGGGACAGGGGGGCGATGGCTACACCTTC
TRBJ2-2 TRBV5-1 many - CASSPRSNTGELFF TGCGCCAGCAGCCCCCGATCGAACACCGGGGAGCTGTTTTTT
TRBJ2-7 TRBV9 - - CASSLNRNTSYEQYF TGTGCCAGCAGCTTAAATCGGAACACCTCCTACGAGCAGTACTTC
TRBJ1-4 TRBV9 once - CASSRSLGNEKLFF TGTGCCAGCAGTCGAAGTTTAGGTAATGAAAAACTGTTTTTT
TRBJ1-2 TRBV7-2 - - CASSLVGTTYEQYYTF TGTGCCAGCAGCTTGGTGGGCACTACCTACGAGCAGTACTACACCTTC
TRBJ2-5 TRBV10-2 many TRBD2 CASSESVQFAAGGQETQYF TGCGCCAGCAGTGAGTCAGTTCAGTTCGCAGCGGGGGGGCAAGAGACCCAGTACTTC
TRBJ1-4 TRBV2 many TRBD1 CVSNLQGLGEKLFF TGTGTCAGCAACCTACAGGGGTTGGGTGAAAAACTGTTTTTT
TRBJ1-3 TRBV19 - - CASSAAGTAALHTIYF TGTGCCAGTAGCGCAGCAGGTACGGCGGCCCTCCACACCATATATTTT
TRBJ2-3 TRBV19 - - CASSIRGVSTDTQYF TGTGCCAGTAGTATCCGAGGGGTAAGCACAGATACGCAGTATTTT
TRBJ2-1 TRBV9 - - CASSFNNAQFF TGTGCCAGCAGCTTCAACAATGCGCAGTTCTTC
TRBJ1-1 TRBV6-5 many - CASSYRVWQGVATEAFF TGTGCCAGCAGTTACCGGGTATGGCAGGGTGTAGCCACTGAAGCTTTCTTT
TRBJ1-1 TRBV19 many - CASSPLRVVDTEAFF TGTGCCAGTAGTCCACTCAGGGTTGTGGACACTGAAGCTTTCTTT
TRBJ2-5 TRBV5-1 - - CASSLQDSNQETQYF TGCGCCAGCAGCTTGCAGGATAGCAATCAAGAGACCCAGTACTTC
TRBJ2-5 TRBV5-1 - - CASSLTAGGRVETQYF TGTGCCAGCAGCCTGACCGCGGGCGGGCGGGTTGAGACCCAGTACTTC
TRBJ1-5 TRBV19 - - CASRGGKGQPQHF TGTGCCAGTAGGGGCGGTAAGGGTCAGCCCCAGCATTTT
TRBJ1-4 TRBV7-9 - - CAGRAVNEKLFF TGTGCCGGAAGGGCGGTGAATGAAAAACTGTTTTTT
TRBJ1-2 TRBV5-8 - - CASSPDNYGYTF TGTGCCAGCAGCCCGGATAACTATGGCTACACCTTC
TRBJ2-5 TRBV7-7 - - CASSPMLGSRGAQYF TGTGCCAGCAGCCCAATGCTGGGGTCACGGGGGGCACAGTACTTC
TRBJ1-1 TRBV5-4 - - CASSVWTAYTEAFF TGTGCCAGCAGCGTATGGACAGCGTACACTGAAGCTTTCTTT
TRBJ1-2 TRBV2 - - CASSEEMGWGYTF TGTGCCAGCAGTGAAGAAATGGGTTGGGGCTACACCTTC
TRBJ2-2 TRBV7-6 - TRBD1 CASSRTGGAGGELFF TGTGCCAGCAGTCGGACAGGGGGGGCAGGCGGGGAGCTGTTTTTT
TRBJ1-2 TRBV5-1 - - CASSAGRQAAGGYTF TGCGCCAGCAGCGCGGGGAGACAGGCAGCGGGAGGCTACACCTTC
TRBJ2-1 TRBV4-3 many TRBD2 CASSQSGLAYNEQFF TGCGCCAGCAGCCAGTCGGGACTAGCATACAATGAGCAGTTCTTC
TRBJ1-2 TRBV7-6 - TRBD1 CASSLARTGDGPQF TGTGCCAGCAGCTTAGCCAGGACAGGGGATGGGCCCCAGTTC
TRBJ1-1 TRBV2 - - CASRSGRSTEDQF TGTGCCAGCAGGTCCGGGAGGAGCACTGAAGATCAGTTT
TRBJ2-1 TRBV7-9 - - CASSVGAGNYNEQFF TGCGCCAGCAGCGTGGGGGCAGGTAACTACAATGAGCAGTTCTTC
TRBJ2-2 TRBV5-1 many - CASSWTPGGNTGELFF TGCGCCAGCAGCTGGACACCCGGGGGGAACACCGGGGAGCTGTTTTTT
TRBJ1-5 TRBV20-1 few - CSASNREYSNQPQHF TGCAGTGCTAGTAACAGGGAGTATAGCAATCAGCCCCAGCATTTT
TRBJ1-5 TRBV20-1 - TRBD1 CSEGVGQPGHSNQPQHF TGCAGTGAGGGAGTGGGACAGCCAGGACATAGCAATCAGCCCCAGCATTTT